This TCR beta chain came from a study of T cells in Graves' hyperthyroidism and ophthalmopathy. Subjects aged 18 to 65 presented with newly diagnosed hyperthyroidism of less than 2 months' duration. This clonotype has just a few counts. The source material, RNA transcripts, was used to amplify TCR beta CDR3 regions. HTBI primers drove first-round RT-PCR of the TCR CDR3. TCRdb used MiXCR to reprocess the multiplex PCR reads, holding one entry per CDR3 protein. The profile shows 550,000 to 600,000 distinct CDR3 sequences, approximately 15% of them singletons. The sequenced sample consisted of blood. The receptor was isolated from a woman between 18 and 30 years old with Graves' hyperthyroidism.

CDR3: CASSPARRGRKNEQYF. DNA for the CDR3: TGTGCCAGCAGCCCCGCAAGGAGGGGGCGCAAGAACGAGCAGTACTTC. V is TRBV7-9 and J is TRBJ2-7, with D maybe TRBD1 (7 bases). The CDR3 is 16 amino acids. Looked up from germline, CDR1 is SEHNR and CDR2 is FQNEAQ (reference sequence). The V end lost 5 bases, the J end lost 5 bases, and 22 bases lay between the germline ends.